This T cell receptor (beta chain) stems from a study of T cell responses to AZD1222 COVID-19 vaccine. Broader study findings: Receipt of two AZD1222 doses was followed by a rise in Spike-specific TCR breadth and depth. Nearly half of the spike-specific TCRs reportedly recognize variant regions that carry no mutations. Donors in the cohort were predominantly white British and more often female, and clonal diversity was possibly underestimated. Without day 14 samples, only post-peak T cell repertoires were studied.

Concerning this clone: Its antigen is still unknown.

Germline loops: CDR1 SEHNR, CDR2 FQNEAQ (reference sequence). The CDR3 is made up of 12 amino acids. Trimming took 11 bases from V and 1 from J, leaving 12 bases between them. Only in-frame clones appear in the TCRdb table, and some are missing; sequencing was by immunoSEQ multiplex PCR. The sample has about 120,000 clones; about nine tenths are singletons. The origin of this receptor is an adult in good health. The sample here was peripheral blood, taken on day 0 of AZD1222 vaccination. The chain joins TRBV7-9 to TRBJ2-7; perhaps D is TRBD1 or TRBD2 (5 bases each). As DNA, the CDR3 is TGTGCCGGCCGGGACGGATCCTACGAGCAGTACTTC. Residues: CAGRDGSYEQYF.